Judged by abundance, the clone carrying this T cell receptor beta chain is medium-sized. Its cognate antigen is unknown. The treatment: roughly 10-day PBMC culture with coronavirus spike peptide pools or control peptides (ViraFEST assay). An Oncomine TCR Beta short-read assay was used to sequence the DNA from cultured CD4+ T cells. The template was genomic DNA from cultured CD4+ T cells. TCRdb analysed the PCR reads with MiXCR anew, one entry per CDR3 protein. Altogether over 3,500 distinct CDR3 sequences are present, 19% being singletons, with the ten largest covering about 20%. The data stem from a study of vaccination and CD4 T cells after COVID-19. The length of the CDR3 is 13 residues. V shed 4 bases and J 5 bases; nucleotides not matched to a gene: 7. Germline V lookup: CDR1 DFQATT, CDR2 SNEGSKA (reference sequence).

This sequence joins TRBV20-1 and TRBJ1-2, with 7 nucleotides matching TRBD1. The TCR originated in a human donor who had recovered from COVID-19. Sequenced: CD4+ T cells from blood, cultured in vitro. This CDR3 is CSANPGQSYGYTF. The CDR3 DNA reads TGCAGTGCTAACCCGGGACAGAGTTATGGCTACACCTTC.